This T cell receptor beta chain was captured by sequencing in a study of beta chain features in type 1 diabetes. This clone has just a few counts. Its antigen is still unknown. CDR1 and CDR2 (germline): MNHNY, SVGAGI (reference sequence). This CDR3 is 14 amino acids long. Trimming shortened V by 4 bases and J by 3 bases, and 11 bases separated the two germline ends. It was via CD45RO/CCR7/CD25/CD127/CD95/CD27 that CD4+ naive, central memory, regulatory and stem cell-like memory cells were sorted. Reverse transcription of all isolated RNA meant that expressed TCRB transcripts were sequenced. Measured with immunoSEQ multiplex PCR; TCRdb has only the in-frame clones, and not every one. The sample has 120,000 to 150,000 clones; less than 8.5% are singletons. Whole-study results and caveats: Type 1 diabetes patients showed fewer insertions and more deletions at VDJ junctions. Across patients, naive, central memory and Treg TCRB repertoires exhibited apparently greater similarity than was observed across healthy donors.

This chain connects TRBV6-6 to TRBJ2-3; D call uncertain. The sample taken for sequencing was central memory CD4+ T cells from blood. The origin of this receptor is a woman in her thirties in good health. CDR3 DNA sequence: TGTGCCAGCAGTTCATCAGGTGGTACAGATACGCAGTATTTT. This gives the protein CASSSSGGTDTQYF.